The rows below give T cell receptor beta chains drawn from one sample of a study of T-cell reconstitution after alpha-beta-depleted transplantation in children. TCRdb itself ran the PCR reads through MiXCR, one entry per CDR3 protein. The sample has roughly 610,000 distinct CDR3 sequences, roughly a tenth seen once. The sequences come from PBMCs from the stem cell graft donor, collected from the stem cell graft. These receptors all stem from a human donor who donated a stem cell graft to a child with acute myeloid leukemia. Each CDR3 is given with its conserved first and last residue. Each record gives: V gene, J gene, clone size, D gene, CDR3 DNA, CDR3 protein. D genes are given only for firm matches. Clone size is stated in some rows and not others, as once, few, many or a class when expanded.

v_gene: TRBV5-1; j_gene: TRBJ2-1; abundance: NA; d_gene: TRBD2; CDR3nt: TGCGCCAGCAGCCCCCGAGGGGCTAGCGGGGGGTACAATGAGCAGTTCTTC; CDR3aa: CASSPRGASGGYNEQFF
v_gene: TRBV7-2; j_gene: TRBJ2-1; abundance: few; d_gene: TRBD2; CDR3nt: TGTGCCAGCATCATGAGGACTAGCGGGACCTGGGACGAGCAGTTCTTC; CDR3aa: CASIMRTSGTWDEQFF
v_gene: TRBV5-5; j_gene: TRBJ2-7; abundance: NA; d_gene: NA; CDR3nt: TGTGCCAGCAGCTTCCAGGTTACCGACTACGAGCAGTACTTC; CDR3aa: CASSFQVTDYEQYF
v_gene: TRBV5-1; j_gene: TRBJ2-1; abundance: few; d_gene: TRBD1; CDR3nt: TGCGCCAGCGGGGAGACAGGGGATGAGCAGTTCTTC; CDR3aa: CASGETGDEQFF
v_gene: TRBV4-3; j_gene: TRBJ2-7; abundance: NA; d_gene: NA; CDR3nt: TGCGCCAGCAGCCAAGAAAAGAGTTCCGAGCAGTACTTC; CDR3aa: CASSQEKSSEQYF
v_gene: TRBV20-1; j_gene: TRBJ2-2; abundance: NA; d_gene: TRBD2; CDR3nt: TGCAGTGCTAGAGTGGCCCGCGGGAGGGCCTTGGGGACCGGGGAGCTGTTTTTT; CDR3aa: CSARVARGRALGTGELFF
v_gene: TRBV12-3/TRBV12-4; j_gene: TRBJ2-2; abundance: many; d_gene: NA; CDR3nt: TGTGCCAGCAGTTTATGGGACCTAGGGGGCACCGGGGAGCTGTTTTTT; CDR3aa: CASSLWDLGGTGELFF
v_gene: TRBV20-1; j_gene: TRBJ1-3; abundance: NA; d_gene: NA; CDR3nt: TGCAGTGCCGAACCCGGTGGGGTCGGAGGAAACACCATATATTTT; CDR3aa: CSAEPGGVGGNTIYF
v_gene: TRBV29-1; j_gene: TRBJ2-4; abundance: few; d_gene: NA; CDR3nt: TGCAGCGTTGCCTCGGGGGTGGGGATTCAGTACTTC; CDR3aa: CSVASGVGIQYF
v_gene: TRBV2; j_gene: TRBJ2-7; abundance: many; d_gene: TRBD1; CDR3nt: TGTGCCAGCAGTCAACGGGACAGATACGAGCAGTACTTC; CDR3aa: CASSQRDRYEQYF
v_gene: TRBV7-8; j_gene: TRBJ2-7; abundance: many; d_gene: NA; CDR3nt: TGTGCCAGCAGCTCTCCCCCTCAGGGGACCTACGAGCAGTACTTC; CDR3aa: CASSSPPQGTYEQYF
v_gene: TRBV15; j_gene: TRBJ2-7; abundance: NA; d_gene: NA; CDR3nt: TGTGCCACCAGCAGAGATCTCGGGAATAGCGACGAGCAGTACTTC; CDR3aa: CATSRDLGNSDEQYF
v_gene: TRBV12-3/TRBV12-4; j_gene: TRBJ1-1; abundance: many; d_gene: NA; CDR3nt: TGTGCCAGCAGCACCACGAGGAGGGGTTCTGAAGCTTTCTTT; CDR3aa: CASSTTRRGSEAFF
v_gene: TRBV6-5; j_gene: TRBJ2-1; abundance: NA; d_gene: NA; CDR3nt: TGTGCCAGCAGTTACAATTTTCCGGGAGCCAATGAGCAGTTCTTC; CDR3aa: CASSYNFPGANEQFF
v_gene: TRBV5-1; j_gene: TRBJ2-1; abundance: few; d_gene: NA; CDR3nt: TGCGCCAGCAGCTTCGCGGGCCCAGATTACAATGAGCAGTTCTTC; CDR3aa: CASSFAGPDYNEQFF
v_gene: TRBV6-2/TRBV6-3; j_gene: TRBJ2-1; abundance: NA; d_gene: TRBD2; CDR3nt: TGTGCCAGCAGTTATATACTGGCGCGGGAGGCTGAGCAGTTCTTC; CDR3aa: CASSYILAREAEQFF
v_gene: TRBV6-1; j_gene: TRBJ2-5; abundance: few; d_gene: NA; CDR3nt: TGTGCCAGCAGTGAACGTCCGACGAGGACCCAGTACTTC; CDR3aa: CASSERPTRTQYF
v_gene: TRBV6-5; j_gene: TRBJ2-7; abundance: many; d_gene: NA; CDR3nt: TGTGCCAGCAGTTACTCCCTTCCAGGGTTTGCCTACGAGCAGTACTTC; CDR3aa: CASSYSLPGFAYEQYF
v_gene: TRBV4-3; j_gene: TRBJ2-7; abundance: NA; d_gene: NA; CDR3nt: TGCGCCAGCAGCCGACAGGTTAGCTCCTACGAGCAGTACTTC; CDR3aa: CASSRQVSSYEQYF
v_gene: TRBV6-2/TRBV6-3; j_gene: TRBJ2-1; abundance: NA; d_gene: NA; CDR3nt: TGTGCCAGCAGCCCATCAGTCTATGAGCAGGTCTTC; CDR3aa: CASSPSVYEQVF
v_gene: TRBV29-1; j_gene: TRBJ1-5; abundance: NA; d_gene: TRBD1; CDR3nt: TGCAGCCGCGGAAGGGGGCTTAATCAGCCCCAGCATTTT; CDR3aa: CSRGRGLNQPQHF
v_gene: TRBV20-1; j_gene: TRBJ2-7; abundance: NA; d_gene: NA; CDR3nt: TGCAGTGCTAGAGATCCGCGGACGGTCGACGAGCAGTACTTC; CDR3aa: CSARDPRTVDEQYF
v_gene: TRBV11-2; j_gene: TRBJ2-7; abundance: NA; d_gene: NA; CDR3nt: TGTGCCAGCAGCTGGGAGACCTACGAGCAGTACTTC; CDR3aa: CASSWETYEQYF
v_gene: TRBV6-2/TRBV6-3; j_gene: TRBJ1-2; abundance: few; d_gene: TRBD1; CDR3nt: TGTGCCAGCAGACAAGGGACAGCTACTAACTATGGCTACACCTTC; CDR3aa: CASRQGTATNYGYTF
v_gene: TRBV19; j_gene: TRBJ2-1; abundance: many; d_gene: NA; CDR3nt: TGTGCCAGTAGCCCCGGAGCGGGCTATGAGCAGTTCTTC; CDR3aa: CASSPGAGYEQFF
v_gene: TRBV20-1; j_gene: TRBJ2-2; abundance: few; d_gene: TRBD1; CDR3nt: TGCAGTGCGTCCCGGCCAGGACAGGGGAACACCGGGGAGCTGTTTTTT; CDR3aa: CSASRPGQGNTGELFF
v_gene: TRBV25-1; j_gene: TRBJ2-5; abundance: many; d_gene: NA; CDR3nt: TGTGCCAGCAGTGGCTTTTCGGGGAGGGAGACCCAGTACTTC; CDR3aa: CASSGFSGRETQYF
v_gene: TRBV29-1; j_gene: TRBJ2-5; abundance: many; d_gene: NA; CDR3nt: TGCAGCGTACGCCTTATCCTTCAAGAGACCCAGTACTTC; CDR3aa: CSVRLILQETQYF
v_gene: TRBV7-2; j_gene: TRBJ2-7; abundance: many; d_gene: NA; CDR3nt: TGTGCCAGCAGCACCTGGGATGGAACCTACGAGCAGTACTTC; CDR3aa: CASSTWDGTYEQYF
v_gene: TRBV9; j_gene: TRBJ1-1; abundance: NA; d_gene: NA; CDR3nt: TGTGCCAGCAGCCAAGCAGCGATAAACACTGAAGCTTTCTTT; CDR3aa: CASSQAAINTEAFF
v_gene: TRBV20-1; j_gene: TRBJ2-5; abundance: NA; d_gene: TRBD2; CDR3nt: TGCAGTGCTAGGGATACCCTTAGCGGGAGAGGGGAGACCCAGTACTTC; CDR3aa: CSARDTLSGRGETQYF
v_gene: TRBV27; j_gene: TRBJ2-2; abundance: many; d_gene: NA; CDR3nt: TGTGCCAGCAGTGGTACGAACACCGGGGAGCTGTTTTTT; CDR3aa: CASSGTNTGELFF
v_gene: TRBV27; j_gene: TRBJ2-7; abundance: NA; d_gene: NA; CDR3nt: TGTGCCAGCAGCTTTAGCCTCGGGACCTCTACCTACGAGCAGTACTTC; CDR3aa: CASSFSLGTSTYEQYF
v_gene: TRBV20-1; j_gene: TRBJ1-5; abundance: many; d_gene: NA; CDR3nt: TGCAGTGCTAGTGAGGGGGGATATAGGGGCGGCAATCAGCCCCAGCATTTT; CDR3aa: CSASEGGYRGGNQPQHF
v_gene: TRBV7-2; j_gene: TRBJ2-2; abundance: many; d_gene: NA; CDR3nt: TGTGCCAGCAGCTTAAAGATCGGGACCGGGGAGCTGTTTTTT; CDR3aa: CASSLKIGTGELFF
v_gene: TRBV5-1; j_gene: TRBJ2-5; abundance: few; d_gene: TRBD1; CDR3nt: TGCGCCAGCAGCTCGGACAGGCTTCAAGAGACCCAGTACTTC; CDR3aa: CASSSDRLQETQYF
v_gene: TRBV5-1; j_gene: TRBJ2-4; abundance: few; d_gene: TRBD1; CDR3nt: TGCGCCAGCCCCAGCCAGGGCAGGGGGCTCAACATTCAGTACTTC; CDR3aa: CASPSQGRGLNIQYF